This TCR beta chain was retrieved from a study of radiotherapy plus CTLA-4 blockade in lung cancer. Study-wide background: Among patients, less than 20% showed objective responses, and approximately 31% had disease control.

Sequenced by immunoSEQ multiplex PCR; TCRdb stores in-frame clones only, minus some. The repertoire has roughly 60,000 clones, about 72% of them found once; the top ten carry around 2.8%. As concerns this clone: No antigen is known for it.

Study-level results: Among blood TCR repertoires after radiotherapy plus ipilimumab, tumor-derived clones expanded. The best prediction of response reportedly came from early blood T cell clone dynamics, with interferon-beta.

The sequence was obtained from a human donor with non-small cell lung cancer who had a complete response to radiotherapy plus ipilimumab. The sample in question was peripheral blood, obtained from a patient treated with radiotherapy plus ipilimumab.

The DNA of the CDR3 is TGTGCCTGGAGTTTTGAGGTGGCGGGAGAGGAGTTCTTC. Protein sequence: CAWSFEVAGEEFF. The chain has TRBV30 and TRBJ2-1; TRBD2 matches 7 bases. This CDR3 contains 13 residues. Germline V CDR1 and CDR2: GTSNPN, SVGIG (reference sequence). Losses at the gene ends were 2 bases for V and 14 bases for J; bases not matched to a gene: 12.